The rows below give T cell receptor beta chains drawn from one sample of a study of blood T cell repertoires in COVID-19. Generated by immunoSEQ multiplex PCR, the TCRdb table keeps only in-frame clones and is missing some. Of about 210,000 clones detected, around three quarters appear once; the ten largest clones hold 7.2%. Sequencing used peripheral blood. Receptors originate from a woman between 70 and 85 years old with acute or convalescent COVID-19. Each CDR3 is given with its conserved first and last residue. Each record gives: V gene, J gene, clone size, D gene, CDR3 DNA, CDR3 protein. D genes are given only for firm matches. Clone size is shown for a subset of rows, as once, few, many or a class of expanded clone.

V gene: TRBV7-6; J gene: TRBJ2-1; clone size: .; D gene: TRBD2; CDR3 DNA: TGTGCCAGCAGCTTAAGGGCGGGGGGCCAATCTTCCTACAATGAGCAGTTCTTC; CDR3 protein: CASSLRAGGQSSYNEQFF
V gene: TRBV30; J gene: TRBJ1-2; clone size: once; D gene: .; CDR3 DNA: TGTGCCTGGAGTGCAGGTCGATTGGGCTACACCTTC; CDR3 protein: CAWSAGRLGYTF
V gene: TRBV4-1; J gene: TRBJ2-2; clone size: .; D gene: .; CDR3 DNA: TGCGCCAGCAGCCCAAGACTAGGGCCCACGAACACCGGGGAGCTGTTTTTT; CDR3 protein: CASSPRLGPTNTGELFF
V gene: TRBV18; J gene: TRBJ1-1; clone size: .; D gene: TRBD1; CDR3 DNA: TGTGCCAGCTCACCCGGCCCGACAGGACAGGACACTGAAGCTTTCTTT; CDR3 protein: CASSPGPTGQDTEAFF
V gene: TRBV2; J gene: TRBJ2-1; clone size: .; D gene: TRBD2; CDR3 DNA: TGTGCCAGCAGTGACGGGGGGGCCGGATACAATGAGCAGTTCTTC; CDR3 protein: CASSDGGAGYNEQFF
V gene: TRBV25-1; J gene: TRBJ2-3; clone size: once; D gene: .; CDR3 DNA: TGTGCCAGCAGCTTAGGACAGATCGGTGGCACAGATACGCAGTATTTT; CDR3 protein: CASSLGQIGGTDTQYF
V gene: TRBV6-1; J gene: TRBJ2-3; clone size: once; D gene: .; CDR3 DNA: TGTGCCAGCAGTGAAGGGCGACGCTTCACGGGTGATACGCAGTATTTT; CDR3 protein: CASSEGRRFTGDTQYF
V gene: TRBV9; J gene: TRBJ1-3; clone size: .; D gene: .; CDR3 DNA: TGTGCCAGCAGCGGCCAGACAAGCACCATATATTTT; CDR3 protein: CASSGQTSTIYF
V gene: TRBV12-3/TRBV12-4; J gene: TRBJ2-3; clone size: .; D gene: .; CDR3 DNA: TGTGCCAGCAGACCCTCAGGAGATACGCAGTATTTT; CDR3 protein: CASRPSGDTQYF
V gene: TRBV7-2; J gene: TRBJ1-4; clone size: .; D gene: .; CDR3 DNA: TGTGCCAGCAGGGAGCAAACAGGCGAAAAACTGTTTTTT; CDR3 protein: CASREQTGEKLFF
V gene: TRBV11-3; J gene: TRBJ1-1; clone size: .; D gene: TRBD1; CDR3 DNA: TGTGCCAGCAGCCCCGGACAGGCCGGGGCTGAAGCTTTCTTT; CDR3 protein: CASSPGQAGAEAFF
V gene: TRBV28; J gene: TRBJ1-4; clone size: few; D gene: TRBD1; CDR3 DNA: TGTGCCAGCAGTCAACAGGGGACCAATGAAAAACTGTTTTTT; CDR3 protein: CASSQQGTNEKLFF
V gene: TRBV7-3; J gene: TRBJ2-3; clone size: .; D gene: TRBD2; CDR3 DNA: TGTGCCAGCAGCGCCCAGCCGGGACTAGCGGGGGCAGATACGCAGTATTTT; CDR3 protein: CASSAQPGLAGADTQYF
V gene: TRBV5-5; J gene: TRBJ2-4; clone size: .; D gene: .; CDR3 DNA: TGTGCCAGCAGCTCGGGCCAGGGCAAAAACATTCAGTACTTC; CDR3 protein: CASSSGQGKNIQYF
V gene: TRBV5-5; J gene: TRBJ2-3; clone size: .; D gene: TRBD2; CDR3 DNA: TGTGCCAGCACCTTGGAGAGGACAGTTGGCGCGGGGGGGTCGCAGTATTTT; CDR3 protein: CASTLERTVGAGGSQYF
V gene: TRBV19; J gene: TRBJ2-2; clone size: .; D gene: .; CDR3 DNA: TGTGCCAGTAGTACCCCCAGAATCGGGGAGCTGTTTTTT; CDR3 protein: CASSTPRIGELFF
V gene: TRBV19; J gene: TRBJ2-5; clone size: .; D gene: TRBD1; CDR3 DNA: TGTGCCAGTAGCCTACTGGGGGACAGGGGGCGAGAGACCCAGTACTTC; CDR3 protein: CASSLLGDRGRETQYF
V gene: TRBV9; J gene: TRBJ2-3; clone size: .; D gene: .; CDR3 DNA: TGTGCCAGCAGCGTACTTCAGGGCACAGATACGCAGTATTTT; CDR3 protein: CASSVLQGTDTQYF
V gene: TRBV6-5; J gene: TRBJ1-2; clone size: .; D gene: .; CDR3 DNA: TGTGCCAGCACCCAAGGGGCTGGCTACACCTTC; CDR3 protein: CASTQGAGYTF
V gene: TRBV6-5; J gene: TRBJ2-7; clone size: once; D gene: .; CDR3 DNA: TGTGCCAGCGGAAGACTAGACCTTTACGAGCAGTACTTC; CDR3 protein: CASGRLDLYEQYF
V gene: TRBV6-5; J gene: TRBJ1-6; clone size: .; D gene: .; CDR3 DNA: TGTGCCAGCATTTTACAGGGTAATTCACCCCTCCACTTT; CDR3 protein: CASILQGNSPLHF
V gene: TRBV27; J gene: TRBJ2-7; clone size: .; D gene: TRBD1; CDR3 DNA: TGTGCCAGCAGACGACCACAGGGGACCTACGAGCAGTACTTC; CDR3 protein: CASRRPQGTYEQYF
V gene: TRBV11-2; J gene: TRBJ2-3; clone size: .; D gene: TRBD2; CDR3 DNA: TGTGCCAGCAGCTTAGAGCCCGTTAGCGGGGGGGCGGGGGATACGCAGTATTTT; CDR3 protein: CASSLEPVSGGAGDTQYF
V gene: TRBV28; J gene: TRBJ2-7; clone size: .; D gene: TRBD1; CDR3 DNA: TGTGCCAGCAGTTTACCCGGACAGGGGGACGAGCAGTACTTC; CDR3 protein: CASSLPGQGDEQYF
V gene: TRBV30; J gene: TRBJ1-2; clone size: .; D gene: .; CDR3 DNA: TGTGCCTGGAGTCCCCTACAGGGAGTTAACTATGGCTACACCTTC; CDR3 protein: CAWSPLQGVNYGYTF
V gene: TRBV7-2; J gene: TRBJ1-2; clone size: .; D gene: .; CDR3 DNA: TGTGCCAGCAGCTTTGACAGGTTTTATGGCTACACCTTC; CDR3 protein: CASSFDRFYGYTF
V gene: TRBV9; J gene: TRBJ2-5; clone size: .; D gene: TRBD2; CDR3 DNA: TGTGCCAGTAGCGGGGGGGTAAGAGAGACCCAGTACTTC; CDR3 protein: CASSGGVRETQYF
V gene: TRBV2; J gene: TRBJ2-5; clone size: .; D gene: .; CDR3 DNA: TGTGCCAGCAGTGAGATGTTGAGGGGGGGACGGGCCCAGTACTTC; CDR3 protein: CASSEMLRGGRAQYF
V gene: TRBV25-1; J gene: TRBJ1-2; clone size: .; D gene: TRBD1; CDR3 DNA: TGTGCCAGCAGTGATACAGGGGCGAGAGGCTACACCTTC; CDR3 protein: CASSDTGARGYTF
V gene: TRBV19; J gene: TRBJ2-3; clone size: few; D gene: .; CDR3 DNA: TGTGCCAGTAGTATTAGGCAGGGAACGCAGTATTTT; CDR3 protein: CASSIRQGTQYF
V gene: TRBV6-4; J gene: TRBJ2-1; clone size: .; D gene: TRBD2; CDR3 DNA: TGTGCCAGCAGTGACTCCGGGACTAGTGGTTCCAATGAGCAGTTCTTC; CDR3 protein: CASSDSGTSGSNEQFF
V gene: TRBV5-6; J gene: TRBJ1-5; clone size: few; D gene: TRBD1; CDR3 DNA: TGTGCCAGCAGCTTGGCCGGACAGGGGGCGAGAGGGCAGCCCCAGCATTTT; CDR3 protein: CASSLAGQGARGQPQHF
V gene: TRBV7-2; J gene: TRBJ2-5; clone size: few; D gene: TRBD2; CDR3 DNA: TGTGCCAGCAGCGGGAGGACTAGAGAGACCCAGTACTTC; CDR3 protein: CASSGRTRETQYF
V gene: TRBV19; J gene: TRBJ1-6; clone size: .; D gene: TRBD1; CDR3 DNA: TGTGCCAGTAGTATTATGCGACAGGGTGGAATTCTCCTCCACTTT; CDR3 protein: CASSIMRQGGILLHF
V gene: TRBV6-5; J gene: TRBJ1-2; clone size: .; D gene: TRBD1; CDR3 DNA: TGTGCCGGACGGGACAGTTCCTATGGCTACACCTTC; CDR3 protein: CAGRDSSYGYTF
V gene: TRBV27; J gene: TRBJ2-3; clone size: .; D gene: TRBD2; CDR3 DNA: TGTGCCAGCAGTTTGGCCCCTAGCGGGGGTACAGATACGCAGTATTTT; CDR3 protein: CASSLAPSGGTDTQYF
V gene: TRBV4-2; J gene: TRBJ2-2; clone size: few; D gene: .; CDR3 DNA: TGTGCCAGCAGCCAAGATCGCCCGGACACCGGGGAGCTGTTTTTT; CDR3 protein: CASSQDRPDTGELFF
V gene: TRBV6-5; J gene: TRBJ1-1; clone size: few; D gene: TRBD1; CDR3 DNA: TGTGCCAGCAACCAACAGGGGAGTGAAGCTTTCTTT; CDR3 protein: CASNQQGSEAFF
V gene: TRBV29-1; J gene: TRBJ1-1; clone size: .; D gene: .; CDR3 DNA: TGCAGCGTTGAGCCCCAGGGGAACACTGAAGCTTTCTTT; CDR3 protein: CSVEPQGNTEAFF
V gene: TRBV5-1; J gene: TRBJ2-3; clone size: .; D gene: .; CDR3 DNA: TGCGCCAGCAGCTTGGTGAGGTCTAGCACAGATACGCAGTATTTT; CDR3 protein: CASSLVRSSTDTQYF
V gene: TRBV20-1; J gene: TRBJ2-1; clone size: .; D gene: .; CDR3 DNA: TGCAGTGCAACGACTAACAATGAGCAGTTCTTC; CDR3 protein: CSATTNNEQFF
V gene: TRBV10-3; J gene: TRBJ2-5; clone size: .; D gene: .; CDR3 DNA: TGTGCCATCAGTGAGTCAAGGACTTCCCAAGAGACCCAGTACTTC; CDR3 protein: CAISESRTSQETQYF
V gene: TRBV7-2; J gene: TRBJ2-2; clone size: .; D gene: .; CDR3 DNA: TGTGCCAGCAGCTTTAGTTCATCGAACACCGGGGAGCTGTTTTTT; CDR3 protein: CASSFSSSNTGELFF
V gene: TRBV29-1; J gene: TRBJ2-1; clone size: .; D gene: .; CDR3 DNA: TGCAGCGTTGAAGATCGGTTTACAGGGCACAATGAGCAGTTCTTC; CDR3 protein: CSVEDRFTGHNEQFF
V gene: TRBV4-3; J gene: TRBJ2-3; clone size: .; D gene: TRBD2; CDR3 DNA: TGCGCCAGCAGCCAAGAAGGGTCTAGCGGGGGGAAGGATACGCAGTATTTT; CDR3 protein: CASSQEGSSGGKDTQYF
V gene: TRBV11-2; J gene: TRBJ2-3; clone size: .; D gene: TRBD1; CDR3 DNA: TGTGCCAGCAGCCTCAACCGCGGACAGGGCACAGATACGCAGTATTTT; CDR3 protein: CASSLNRGQGTDTQYF
V gene: TRBV10-3; J gene: TRBJ2-7; clone size: .; D gene: TRBD2; CDR3 DNA: TGTGCCATCAGTGAGGCGACTAGCGGGGGAGTTCGCGAGCAGTACTTC; CDR3 protein: CAISEATSGGVREQYF
V gene: TRBV29-1; J gene: TRBJ2-3; clone size: once; D gene: .; CDR3 DNA: TGCAGCGTTGAGCGGTACCACGGCACAGATACGCAGTATTTT; CDR3 protein: CSVERYHGTDTQYF
V gene: TRBV24-1; J gene: TRBJ1-5; clone size: many; D gene: .; CDR3 DNA: TGTGCCACCAGTGATTTGCACGAGGGCGGCCAGCCCCAGCATTTT; CDR3 protein: CATSDLHEGGQPQHF
V gene: TRBV5-1; J gene: TRBJ2-7; clone size: once; D gene: .; CDR3 DNA: TGCGCCAGCAGCTTGGGGCAGGGAGGCGAGCAGTACTTC; CDR3 protein: CASSLGQGGEQYF
V gene: TRBV9; J gene: TRBJ2-2; clone size: .; D gene: TRBD2; CDR3 DNA: TGTGCCAGCAGCACGGGACTAGCGGAGACCGGGGAGCTGTTTTTT; CDR3 protein: CASSTGLAETGELFF
V gene: TRBV6-1; J gene: TRBJ2-5; clone size: once; D gene: .; CDR3 DNA: TGTGCCAGCAGTGAAGCCAGCGGAACAATGAGGGCCCAGTACTTC; CDR3 protein: CASSEASGTMRAQYF
V gene: TRBV3-1/TRBV3-2; J gene: TRBJ2-5; clone size: .; D gene: .; CDR3 DNA: TGTGCCAGCAGCCGCTCGGGACTGGGGGAGACCCAGTACTTC; CDR3 protein: CASSRSGLGETQYF
V gene: TRBV18; J gene: TRBJ2-7; clone size: .; D gene: TRBD1; CDR3 DNA: TGTGCCAGCTCAAACGGACAGGGGTCGGAGCAGTACTTC; CDR3 protein: CASSNGQGSEQYF